This T cell receptor (beta chain) stems from a study of T cell responses to AZD1222 COVID-19 vaccine. Some clones are missing from TCRdb's copy, which holds only in-frame ones; the method was immunoSEQ multiplex PCR. The data hold about 160,000 clones, with roughly 90% observed a single time. Germline CDR1 and CDR2: GTSNPN and SVGIG (reference sequence). CDR3 size: 11 residues. Deletions cut 2 bases from V and 8 bases from J, with 7 bases between. The sequencing here drew on peripheral blood, taken 28 days after the second AZD1222 dose. V usage is TRBV30 and J usage is TRBJ2-1; D remains unclear. The source is an adult who received the AZD1222 COVID-19 vaccine. CDR3 nucleotide sequence: TGTGCCTGGAGTTACGTTGATGAGCAGTTCTTC. This translates into CAWSYVDEQFF.